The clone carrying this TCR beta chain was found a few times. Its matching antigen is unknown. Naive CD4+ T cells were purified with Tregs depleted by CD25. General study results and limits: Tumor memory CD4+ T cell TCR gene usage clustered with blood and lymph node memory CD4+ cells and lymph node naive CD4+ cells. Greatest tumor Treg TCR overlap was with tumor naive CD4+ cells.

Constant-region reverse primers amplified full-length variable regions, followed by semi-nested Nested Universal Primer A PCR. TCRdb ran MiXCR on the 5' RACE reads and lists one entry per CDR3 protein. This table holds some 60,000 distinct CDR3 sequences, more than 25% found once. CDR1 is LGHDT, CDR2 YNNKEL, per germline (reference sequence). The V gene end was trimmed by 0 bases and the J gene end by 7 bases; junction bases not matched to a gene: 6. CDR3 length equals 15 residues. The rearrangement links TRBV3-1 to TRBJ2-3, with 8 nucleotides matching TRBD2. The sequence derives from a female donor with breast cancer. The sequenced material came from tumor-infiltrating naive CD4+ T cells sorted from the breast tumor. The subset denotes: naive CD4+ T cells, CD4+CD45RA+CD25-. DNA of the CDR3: TGTGCCAGCAGCCAAGATCACGGGGGGGCAAATACGCAGTATTTT. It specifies CASSQDHGGANTQYF.